This TCR beta chain was recorded in a study of Ad26.COV2.S vaccination and SARS-CoV-2 variants. Study-level background: Recipients of Ad26.COV2.S got it intramuscularly, once or twice 56 days apart.

The CDR3 runs to 16 residues. Unmatched junction bases numbered 6, after V lost 1 base and J lost 1 base. The germline gives CDR1 LGHNA, CDR2 YSLEER. Study observations and caveats: Analyses of TCR breadth and depth may have underestimated total T cell responses. Vaccinees showed greater spike-specific TCR breadth than placebo recipients.

Treatment reported: some 20 received Ad26.COV2.S at low or high dose, single or two shots; 5 received placebo; per-sample allocation not given. Samples were taken on day 63 after the first vaccine or placebo injection. Wuhan-strain SARS-CoV-2 spike was expressed by the Ad26 vector that made up the vaccine. Notes on this clone: As yet, its antigen is unknown.

Generated by immunoSEQ multiplex PCR, the TCRdb table keeps only in-frame clones and is missing some. This table has 350,000 to 500,000 clones, approximately 90% appearing once. The specimen was peripheral blood, collected in a trial of Ad26.COV2.S vaccine versus placebo. This sequence joins TRBV4-3 and TRBJ1-1; TRBD1 matches 7 bases. The source of this sequence is a person between 18 and 65 years old who received the Ad26.COV2.S COVID-19 vaccine or a placebo. CDR3 loop: CASSQVRDRQNTEAFF. As DNA, the CDR3 is TGCGCCAGCAGCCAAGTAAGGGACAGACAGAACACTGAAGCTTTCTTT.